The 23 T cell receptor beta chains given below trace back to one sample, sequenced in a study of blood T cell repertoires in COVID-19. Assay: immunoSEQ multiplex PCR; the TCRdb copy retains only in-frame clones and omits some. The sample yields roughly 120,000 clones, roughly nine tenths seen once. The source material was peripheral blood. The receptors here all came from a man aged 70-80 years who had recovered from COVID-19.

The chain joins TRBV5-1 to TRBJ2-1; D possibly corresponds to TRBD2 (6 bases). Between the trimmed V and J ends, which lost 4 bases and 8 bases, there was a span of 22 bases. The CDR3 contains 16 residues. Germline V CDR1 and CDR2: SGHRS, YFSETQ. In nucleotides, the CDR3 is TGCGCCAGCAGCGAAGGGACTGACTGGATTAATGATGAGCAGTTCTTC. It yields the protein CASSEGTDWINDEQFF.

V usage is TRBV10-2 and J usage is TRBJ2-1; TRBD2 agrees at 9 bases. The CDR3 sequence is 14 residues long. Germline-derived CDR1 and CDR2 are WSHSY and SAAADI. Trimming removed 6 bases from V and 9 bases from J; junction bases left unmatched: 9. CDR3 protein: CASRNGTSLFEQFF. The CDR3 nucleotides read TGCGCCAGCAGAAACGGGACTAGCCTTTTTGAGCAGTTCTTC.

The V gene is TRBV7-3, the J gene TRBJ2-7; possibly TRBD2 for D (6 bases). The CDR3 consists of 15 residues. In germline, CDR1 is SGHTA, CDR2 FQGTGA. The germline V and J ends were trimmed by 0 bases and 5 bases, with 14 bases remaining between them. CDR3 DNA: TGTGCCAGCAGCTTAACTCCCGGCGGGATCAACGAGCAGTACTTC. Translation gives CASSLTPGGINEQYF.

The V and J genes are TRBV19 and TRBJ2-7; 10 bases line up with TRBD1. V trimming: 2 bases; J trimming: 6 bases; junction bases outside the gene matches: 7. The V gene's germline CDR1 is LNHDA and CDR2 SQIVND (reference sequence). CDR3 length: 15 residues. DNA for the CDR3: TGTGCCAGTAGTATACTCGGGACAGGGGTGGTCGAGCAGTACTTC. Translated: CASSILGTGVVEQYF. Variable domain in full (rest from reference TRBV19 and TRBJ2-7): DGGITQSPKYLFRKEGQNVTLSCEQNLNHDAMYWYRQDPGQGLRLIYYSQIVNDFQKGDIAEGYSVSREKKESFPLTVTSAQKNPTAFYLCASSILGTGVVEQYFGPGTRLTVT.

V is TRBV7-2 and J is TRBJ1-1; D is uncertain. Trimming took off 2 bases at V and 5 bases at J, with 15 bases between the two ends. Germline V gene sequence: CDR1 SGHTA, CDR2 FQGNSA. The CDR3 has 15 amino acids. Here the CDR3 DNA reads TGTGCCAGCAGCTTATTAGTCGGGGTTCGGACTGAAGCTTTCTTT. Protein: CASSLLVGVRTEAFF. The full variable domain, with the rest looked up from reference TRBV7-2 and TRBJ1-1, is GAGVSQSPSNKVTEKGKDVELRCDPISGHTALYWYRQSLGQGLEFLIYFQGNSAPDKSGLPSDRFSAERTGGSVSTLTIQRTQQEDSAVYLCASSLLVGVRTEAFFGQGTRLTVV.

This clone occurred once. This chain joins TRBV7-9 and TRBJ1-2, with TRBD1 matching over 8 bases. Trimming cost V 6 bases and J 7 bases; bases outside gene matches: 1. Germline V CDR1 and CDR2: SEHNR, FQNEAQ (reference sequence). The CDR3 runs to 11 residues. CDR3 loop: CASRQGGGYTF. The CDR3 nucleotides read TGTGCCAGCAGACAGGGGGGTGGCTACACCTTC.

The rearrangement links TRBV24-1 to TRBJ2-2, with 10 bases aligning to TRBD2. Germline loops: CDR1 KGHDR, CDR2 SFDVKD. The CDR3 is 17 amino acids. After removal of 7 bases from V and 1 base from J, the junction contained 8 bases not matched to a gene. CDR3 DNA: TGTGCCACCAGAAACCAGCGGGAGGGCCGGAACACCGGGGAGCTGTTTTTT. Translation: CATRNQREGRNTGELFF.

The CDR3 DNA reads as TGTGCCAGCAGTCCTGACTCTAGCGGATACAATGAGCAGTTCTTC. Amino acid sequence: CASSPDSSGYNEQFF. The chain is built from TRBV27 and TRBJ2-1, with TRBD2 matching over 7 bases. The CDR3 covers 15 residues. CDR1 is MNHEY, CDR2 SMNVEV, per germline (reference sequence). V lost 5 bases, J lost 4 bases, and 8 bases stayed unmatched.

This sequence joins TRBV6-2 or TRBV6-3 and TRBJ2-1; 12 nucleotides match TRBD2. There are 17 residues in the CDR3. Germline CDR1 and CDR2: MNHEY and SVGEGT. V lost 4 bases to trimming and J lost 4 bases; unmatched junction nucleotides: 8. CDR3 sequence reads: CASSSRSGLAGYNEQFF. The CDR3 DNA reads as TGTGCCAGCAGTTCAAGGTCAGGACTAGCGGGATACAATGAGCAGTTCTTC.

CDR3 sequence reads: CASSPSGDRSYEQYF. DNA for the CDR3: TGTGCCAGCAGTCCCTCGGGGGACAGATCCTACGAGCAGTACTTC. The chain recombines TRBV28 with TRBJ2-7; perhaps TRBD1 as D (7 bases). This CDR3 has 15 residues. Trimming cost V 5 bases and J 1 base, with 15 bases left between them. CDR1 is MDHEN, CDR2 SYDVKM, per germline.

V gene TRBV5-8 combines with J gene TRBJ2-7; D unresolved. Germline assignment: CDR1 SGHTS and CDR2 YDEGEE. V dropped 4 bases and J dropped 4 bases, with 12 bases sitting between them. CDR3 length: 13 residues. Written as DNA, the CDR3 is TGTGCCAGCAGCCGGCTAGATAATTACGAGCAGTACTTC. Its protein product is CASSRLDNYEQYF.

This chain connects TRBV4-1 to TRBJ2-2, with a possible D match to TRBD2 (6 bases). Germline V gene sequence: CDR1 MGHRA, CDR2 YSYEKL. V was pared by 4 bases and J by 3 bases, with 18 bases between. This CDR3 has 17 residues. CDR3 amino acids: CASSLWRGGDDTGELFF. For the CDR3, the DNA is TGCGCCAGCAGCCTCTGGCGGGGCGGGGACGACACCGGGGAGCTGTTTTTT.

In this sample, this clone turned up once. CDR3 sequence: CASSRTGENTEAFF. For the CDR3, the DNA is TGTGCCAGCAGCCGGACAGGGGAGAACACTGAAGCTTTCTTT. The chain employs TRBV7-3 and TRBJ1-1, with 9 positions matching TRBD1. CDR1 and CDR2 from the germline V gene are SGHTA and FQGTGA. With 5 bases clipped from V and 1 base from J, the junction kept 2 bases outside the gene matches. This CDR3 region has 14 residues.

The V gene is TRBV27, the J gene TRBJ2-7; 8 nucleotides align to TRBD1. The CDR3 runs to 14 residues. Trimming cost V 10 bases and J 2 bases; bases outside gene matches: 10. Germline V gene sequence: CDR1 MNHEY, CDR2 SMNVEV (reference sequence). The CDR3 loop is CANGFRGPPYEQYF. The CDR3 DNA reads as TGTGCCAACGGATTCAGGGGGCCCCCCTACGAGCAGTACTTC.

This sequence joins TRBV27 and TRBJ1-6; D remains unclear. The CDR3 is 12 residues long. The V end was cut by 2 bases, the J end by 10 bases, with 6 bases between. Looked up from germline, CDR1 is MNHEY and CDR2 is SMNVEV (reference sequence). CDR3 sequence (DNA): TGTGCCAGCAGTTTAGGGAGATCACCCCTCCACTTT. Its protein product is CASSLGRSPLHF.

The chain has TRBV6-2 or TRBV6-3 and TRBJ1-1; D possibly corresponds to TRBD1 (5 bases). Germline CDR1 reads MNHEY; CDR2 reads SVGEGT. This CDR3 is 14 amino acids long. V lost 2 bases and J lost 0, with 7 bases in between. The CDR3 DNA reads TGTGCCAGCAGTTACGTCAGGGTGAACACTGAAGCTTTCTTT. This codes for CASSYVRVNTEAFF.

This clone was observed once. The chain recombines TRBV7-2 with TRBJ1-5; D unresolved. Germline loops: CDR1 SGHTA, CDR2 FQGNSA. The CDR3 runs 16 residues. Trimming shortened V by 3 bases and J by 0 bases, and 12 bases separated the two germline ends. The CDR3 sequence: CASSFAGIDSNQPQHF. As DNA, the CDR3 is TGTGCCAGCAGCTTCGCGGGGATCGATAGCAATCAGCCCCAGCATTTT. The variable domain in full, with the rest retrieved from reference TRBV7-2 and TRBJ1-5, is GAGVSQSPSNKVTEKGKDVELRCDPISGHTALYWYRQSLGQGLEFLIYFQGNSAPDKSGLPSDRFSAERTGGSVSTLTIQRTQQEDSAVYLCASSFAGIDSNQPQHFGDGTRLSIL.

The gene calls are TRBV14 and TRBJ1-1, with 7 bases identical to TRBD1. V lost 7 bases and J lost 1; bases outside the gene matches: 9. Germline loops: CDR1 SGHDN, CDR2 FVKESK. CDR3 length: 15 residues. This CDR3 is CASTPRGTANTEAFF. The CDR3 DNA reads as TGTGCCAGCACTCCTAGGGGGACAGCGAACACTGAAGCTTTCTTT.

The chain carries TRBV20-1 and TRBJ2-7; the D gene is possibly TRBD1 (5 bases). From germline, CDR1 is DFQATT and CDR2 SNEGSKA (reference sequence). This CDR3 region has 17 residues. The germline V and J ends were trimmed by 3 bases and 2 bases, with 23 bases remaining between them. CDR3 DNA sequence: TGCAGTGCTAGTAAGGGGCCCTTGAGGTTCTCGACCTACGAGCAGTACTTC. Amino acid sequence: CSASKGPLRFSTYEQYF.

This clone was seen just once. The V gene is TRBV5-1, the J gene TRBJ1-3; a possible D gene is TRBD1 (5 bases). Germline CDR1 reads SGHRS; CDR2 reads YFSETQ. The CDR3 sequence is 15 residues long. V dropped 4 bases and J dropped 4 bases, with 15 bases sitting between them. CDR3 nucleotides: TGCGCCAGCAGCCAGGGCATGGGGCTAGGAAACACCATATATTTT. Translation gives CASSQGMGLGNTIYF. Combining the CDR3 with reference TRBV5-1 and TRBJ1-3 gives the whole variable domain KAGVTQTPRYLIKTRGQQVTLSCSPISGHRSVSWYQQTPGQGLQFLFEYFSETQRNKGNFPGRFSGRQFSNSRSEMNVSTLELGDSALYLCASSQGMGLGNTIYFGEGSWLTVV.

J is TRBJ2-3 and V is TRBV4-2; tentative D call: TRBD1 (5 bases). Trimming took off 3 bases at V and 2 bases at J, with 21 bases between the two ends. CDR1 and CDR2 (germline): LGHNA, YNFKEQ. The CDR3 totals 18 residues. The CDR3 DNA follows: TGTGCCAGCAGCCAGAATGCTGTAGGGGCGGAGCCCACAGATACGCAGTATTTT. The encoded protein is CASSQNAVGAEPTDTQYF.

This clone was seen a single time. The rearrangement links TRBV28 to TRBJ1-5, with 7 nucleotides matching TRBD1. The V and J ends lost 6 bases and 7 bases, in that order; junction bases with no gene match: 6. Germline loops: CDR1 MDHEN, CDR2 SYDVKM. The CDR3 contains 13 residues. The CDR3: CASRSGGGQPQHF. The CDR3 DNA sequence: TGTGCCAGCAGATCAGGGGGTGGACAGCCCCAGCATTTT.

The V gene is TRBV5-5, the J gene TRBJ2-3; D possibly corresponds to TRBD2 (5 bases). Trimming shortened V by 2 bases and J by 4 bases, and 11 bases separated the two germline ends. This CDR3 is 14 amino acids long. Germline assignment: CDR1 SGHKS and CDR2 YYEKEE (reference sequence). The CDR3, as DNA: TGTGCCAGCAGCTTCCTAGTGGGAGCAGATACGCAGTATTTT. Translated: CASSFLVGADTQYF.